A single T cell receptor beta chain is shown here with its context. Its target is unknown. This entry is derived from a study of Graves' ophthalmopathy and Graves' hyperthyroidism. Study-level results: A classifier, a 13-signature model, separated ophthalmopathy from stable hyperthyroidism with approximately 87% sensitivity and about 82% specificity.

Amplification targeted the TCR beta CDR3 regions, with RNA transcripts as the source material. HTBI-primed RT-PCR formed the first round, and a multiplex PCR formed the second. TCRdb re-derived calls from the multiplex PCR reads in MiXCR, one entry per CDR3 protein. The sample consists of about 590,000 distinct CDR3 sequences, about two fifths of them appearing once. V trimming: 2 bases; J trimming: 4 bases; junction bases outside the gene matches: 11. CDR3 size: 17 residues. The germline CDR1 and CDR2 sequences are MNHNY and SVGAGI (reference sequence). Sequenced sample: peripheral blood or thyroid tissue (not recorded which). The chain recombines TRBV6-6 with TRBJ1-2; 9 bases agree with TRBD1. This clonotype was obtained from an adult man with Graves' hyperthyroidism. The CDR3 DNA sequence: TGTGCCAGCAGTTACGGGCAAACAGGGGGCATGGGCTATGGCTACACCTTC. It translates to CASSYGQTGGMGYGYTF.